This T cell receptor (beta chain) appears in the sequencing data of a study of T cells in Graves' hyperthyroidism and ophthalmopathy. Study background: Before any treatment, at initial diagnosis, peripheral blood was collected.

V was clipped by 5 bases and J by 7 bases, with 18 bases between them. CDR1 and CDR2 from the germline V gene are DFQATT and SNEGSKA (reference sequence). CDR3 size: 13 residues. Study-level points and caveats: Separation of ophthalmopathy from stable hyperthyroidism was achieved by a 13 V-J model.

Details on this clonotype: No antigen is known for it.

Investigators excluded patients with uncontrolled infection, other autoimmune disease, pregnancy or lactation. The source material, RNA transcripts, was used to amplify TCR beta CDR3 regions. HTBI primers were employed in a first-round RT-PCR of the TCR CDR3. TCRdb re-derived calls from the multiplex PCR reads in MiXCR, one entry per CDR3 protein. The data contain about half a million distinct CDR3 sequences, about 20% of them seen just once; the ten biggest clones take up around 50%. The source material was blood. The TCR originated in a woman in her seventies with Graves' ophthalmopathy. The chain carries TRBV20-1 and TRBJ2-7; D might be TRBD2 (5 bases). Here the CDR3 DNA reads TGCAGTGCTCCCCGTGAGGGCCAGAGGGAGCAGTACTTC. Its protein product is CSAPREGQREQYF.